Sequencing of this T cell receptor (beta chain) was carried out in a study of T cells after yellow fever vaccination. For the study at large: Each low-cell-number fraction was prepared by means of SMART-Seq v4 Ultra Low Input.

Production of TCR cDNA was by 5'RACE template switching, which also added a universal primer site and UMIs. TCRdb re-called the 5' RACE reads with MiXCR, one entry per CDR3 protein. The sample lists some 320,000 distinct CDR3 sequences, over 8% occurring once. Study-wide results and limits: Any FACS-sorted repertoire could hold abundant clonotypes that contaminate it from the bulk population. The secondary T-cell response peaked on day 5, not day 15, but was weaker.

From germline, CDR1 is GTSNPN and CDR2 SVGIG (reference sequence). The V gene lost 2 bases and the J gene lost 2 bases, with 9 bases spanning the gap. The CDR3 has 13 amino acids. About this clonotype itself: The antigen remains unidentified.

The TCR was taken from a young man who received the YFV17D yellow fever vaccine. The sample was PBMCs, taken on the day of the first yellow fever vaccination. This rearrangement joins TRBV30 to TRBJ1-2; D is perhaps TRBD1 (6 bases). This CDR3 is CAWSPDSNYGYTF. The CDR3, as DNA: TGTGCCTGGAGTCCGGACAGCAACTATGGCTACACCTTC.